The next 7 T cell receptor beta chains were all read from a single sample in a study of shared clonotypes between healthy human individuals. Sequencing used immunoSEQ multiplex PCR; TCRdb keeps in-frame clones, though not all of them. The top ten hold more than 0.1% of the sample, which has 2 million or so clones, roughly 94% seen once. Sequencing was done on a sample of naive CD4+ T cells sorted from blood. Subset specified: CD45RA+ positively selected. The receptors here all came from a young man in good health.

The rearrangement uses TRBV5-8 and TRBJ2-5; possible D gene TRBD1, 6 bases. V lost 0 bases, J lost 6 bases, and 6 bases lay in between. Germline CDR1 SGHTS, CDR2 YDEGEE. This CDR3 has 12 amino acids. CDR3: CASSLGGQTQYF. The CDR3 nucleotides read TGTGCCAGCAGCTTGGGGGGGCAGACCCAGTACTTC.

The genes are TRBV10-3 and TRBJ2-4, with 10 bases that match TRBD2. V shed 2 bases, J shed 3 bases, and the junction held 13 bases outside the gene matches. The CDR3 is 19 amino acids. The germline V gene encodes CDR1 ENHRY and CDR2 SYGVKD. CDR3 sequence (DNA): TGTGCCATCAGTGAGAATATAGCGGGGGGCCGTGGTAGCAAAAACATTCAGTACTTC. Amino acids: CAISENIAGGRGSKNIQYF.

The CDR3 reads CSGLRGDYEQYF. DNA of the CDR3: TGCAGCGGACTAAGGGGGGACTACGAGCAGTACTTC. The chain carries TRBV29-1 and TRBJ2-7; D may correspond to TRBD1 or TRBD2 (6 bases each). Germline CDR1 SQVTM, CDR2 ANQGSEA. The CDR3 loop spans 12 amino acids. V shed 7 bases and J shed 3 bases, with 13 bases lying between them.

V usage is TRBV5-4 and J usage is TRBJ2-7; perhaps TRBD1 as D (5 bases). This CDR3 contains 15 residues. Trimming shortened V by 0 bases and J by 5 bases, and 15 bases separated the two germline ends. Germline CDR1 SGHNT, CDR2 YYREEE (reference sequence). CDR3 sequence reads: CASSLAGSPTDEQYF. The CDR3 DNA reads TGTGCCAGCAGCTTGGCTGGTTCCCCGACAGACGAGCAGTACTTC.

This rearrangement joins TRBV5-1 to TRBJ1-6; D not resolved. The germline gives CDR1 SGHRS, CDR2 YFSETQ. CDR3 length: 17 residues. With 3 bases removed from V and 0 bases from J, the gap between germline ends came to 13 bases. Here the CDR3 DNA reads TGCGCCAGCAGCTCAAACTCAGGTAGCTCCTATAATTCACCCCTCCACTTT. As protein: CASSSNSGSSYNSPLHF.

The chain carries TRBV30 and TRBJ2-3; D remains ambiguous. The CDR3 has 13 amino acids. V was pared by 2 bases and J by 7 bases, with 13 bases between. Germline assignment: CDR1 GTSNPN and CDR2 SVGIG (reference sequence). CDR3 region: CAWSQGRPNTQYF. The CDR3 DNA follows: TGTGCCTGGAGTCAAGGACGGCCAAATACGCAGTATTTT.

This clone has a single count. The genes are TRBV6-1 and TRBJ2-6, with D possibly matching TRBD1 (6 bases). V was trimmed by 0 bases and J by 3 bases, leaving 12 bases between them. The CDR3 is made up of 17 amino acids. Germline V gene sequence: CDR1 MNHNS, CDR2 SASEGT. CDR3 region: CASSEAHPGVGANVLTF. DNA of the CDR3: TGTGCCAGCAGTGAAGCTCATCCAGGGGTTGGGGCCAACGTCCTGACTTTC.